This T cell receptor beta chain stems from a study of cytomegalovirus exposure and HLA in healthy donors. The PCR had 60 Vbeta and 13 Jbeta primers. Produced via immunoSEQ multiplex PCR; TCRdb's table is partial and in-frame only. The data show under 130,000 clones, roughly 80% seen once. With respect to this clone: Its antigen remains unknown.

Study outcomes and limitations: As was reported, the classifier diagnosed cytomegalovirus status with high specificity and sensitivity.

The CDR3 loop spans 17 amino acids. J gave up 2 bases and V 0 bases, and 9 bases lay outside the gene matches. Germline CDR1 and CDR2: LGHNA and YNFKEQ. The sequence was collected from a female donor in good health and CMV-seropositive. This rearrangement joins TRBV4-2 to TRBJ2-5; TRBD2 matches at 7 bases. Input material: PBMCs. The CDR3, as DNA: TGTGCCAGCAGCCAAGAAAGAGACTTCGGGGGGCAAGAGACCCAGTACTTC. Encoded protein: CASSQERDFGGQETQYF.